The clone carrying this T cell receptor beta chain appeared many times. Each CDR3 protein gets one entry after TCRdb re-called the 5' RACE reads with MiXCR. Of 15,000 or so distinct CDR3 sequences listed, 7.3% are singletons. The data originate from a study of T cells after yellow fever vaccination. Trimming took 0 bases from V and 5 from J, leaving 17 bases between them. The CDR3 contains 16 residues. CDR1 and CDR2 from the germline V gene are SGDLS and YYNGEE. Sequences were derived from PBMCs, either bulk or a sorted T-cell subset (CD4+, CD8+, memory, or dextramer-sorted; not recorded which), sampled on the day of the yellow fever booster vaccination. The gene calls are TRBV9 and TRBJ1-2, with D unclear. This receptor was taken from a man aged 18 to 29 who received the YFV17D yellow fever vaccine. CDR3 residues: CASSVEYPEGRYGYTF. The CDR3 DNA is TGTGCCAGCAGCGTAGAATATCCGGAGGGCCGTTATGGCTACACCTTC.